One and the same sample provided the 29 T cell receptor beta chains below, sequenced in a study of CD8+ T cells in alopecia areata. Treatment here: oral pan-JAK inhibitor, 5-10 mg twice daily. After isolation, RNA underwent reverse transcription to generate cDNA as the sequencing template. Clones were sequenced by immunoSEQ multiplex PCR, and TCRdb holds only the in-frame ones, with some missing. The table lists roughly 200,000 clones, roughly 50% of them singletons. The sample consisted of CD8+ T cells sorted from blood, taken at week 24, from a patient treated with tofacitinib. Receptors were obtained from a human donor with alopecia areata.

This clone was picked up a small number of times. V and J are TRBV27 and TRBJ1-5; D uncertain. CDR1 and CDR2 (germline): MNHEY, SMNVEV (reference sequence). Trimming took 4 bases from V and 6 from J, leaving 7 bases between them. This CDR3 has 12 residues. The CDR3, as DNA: TGTGCCAGCAGTTCCCCAGGTCAGCCCCAGCATTTT. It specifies CASSSPGQPQHF.

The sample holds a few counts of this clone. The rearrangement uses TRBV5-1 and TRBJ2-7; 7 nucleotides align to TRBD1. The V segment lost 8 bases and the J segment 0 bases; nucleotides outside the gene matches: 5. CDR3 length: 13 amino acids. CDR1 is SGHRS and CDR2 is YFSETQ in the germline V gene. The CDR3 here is CARKTGVSYEQYF. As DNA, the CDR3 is TGCGCCAGGAAAACAGGGGTCTCCTACGAGCAGTACTTC.

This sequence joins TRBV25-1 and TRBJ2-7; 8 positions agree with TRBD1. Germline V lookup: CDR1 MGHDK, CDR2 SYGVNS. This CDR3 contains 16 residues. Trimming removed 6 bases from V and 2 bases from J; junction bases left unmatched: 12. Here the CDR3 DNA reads TGTGCCAGCAGCGCATCCAGGGGGCGAAGACCCTACGAGCAGTACTTC. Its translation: CASSASRGRRPYEQYF.

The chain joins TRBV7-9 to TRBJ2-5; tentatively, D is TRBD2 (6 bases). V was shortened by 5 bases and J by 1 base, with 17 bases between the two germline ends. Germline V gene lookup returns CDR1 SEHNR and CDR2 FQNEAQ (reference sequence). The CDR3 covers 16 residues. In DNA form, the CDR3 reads TGTGCCAGCAGCCTAACCGGGACTGCCTCCCAAGAGACCCAGTACTTC. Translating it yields CASSLTGTASQETQYF.

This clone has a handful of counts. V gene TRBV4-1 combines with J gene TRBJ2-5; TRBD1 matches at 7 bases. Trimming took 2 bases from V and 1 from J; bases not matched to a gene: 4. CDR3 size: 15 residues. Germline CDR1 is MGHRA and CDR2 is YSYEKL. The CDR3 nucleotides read TGCGCCAGCAGCCAACCTGGGGACAGCCAAGAGACCCAGTACTTC. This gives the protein CASSQPGDSQETQYF.

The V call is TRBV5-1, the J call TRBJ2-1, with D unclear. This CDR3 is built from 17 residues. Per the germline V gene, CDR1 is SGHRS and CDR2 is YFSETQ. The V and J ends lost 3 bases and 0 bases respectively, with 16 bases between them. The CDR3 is CASSSASEGPSYNEQFF. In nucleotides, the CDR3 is TGCGCCAGCAGCTCCGCGTCAGAAGGGCCCTCCTACAATGAGCAGTTCTTC.

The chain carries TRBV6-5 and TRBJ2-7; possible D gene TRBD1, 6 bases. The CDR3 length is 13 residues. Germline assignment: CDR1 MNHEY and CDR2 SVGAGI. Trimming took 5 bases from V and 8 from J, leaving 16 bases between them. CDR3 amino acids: CASSPNNREKQYF. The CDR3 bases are TGTGCCAGCAGTCCTAACAACAGGGAGAAGCAGTACTTC.

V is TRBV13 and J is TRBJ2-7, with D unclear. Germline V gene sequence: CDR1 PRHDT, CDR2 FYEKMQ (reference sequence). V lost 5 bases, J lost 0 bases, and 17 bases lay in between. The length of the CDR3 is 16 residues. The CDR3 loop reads CASSPPPWGSSYEQYF. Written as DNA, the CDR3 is TGTGCCAGCAGCCCGCCACCGTGGGGAAGCTCCTACGAGCAGTACTTC. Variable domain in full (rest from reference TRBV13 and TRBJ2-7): AAGVIQSPRHLIKEKRETATLKCYPIPRHDTVYWYQQGPGQDPQFLISFYEKMQSDKGSIPDRFSAQQFSDYHSELNMSSLELGDSALYFCASSPPPWGSSYEQYFGPGTRLTVT.

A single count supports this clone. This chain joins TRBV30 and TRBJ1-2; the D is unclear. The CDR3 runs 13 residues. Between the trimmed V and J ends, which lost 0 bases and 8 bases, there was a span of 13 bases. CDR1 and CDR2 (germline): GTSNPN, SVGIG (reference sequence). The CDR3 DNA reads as TGTGCCTGGAGTGTATACCTCGAGGGAGGCTACACCTTC. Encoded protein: CAWSVYLEGGYTF.

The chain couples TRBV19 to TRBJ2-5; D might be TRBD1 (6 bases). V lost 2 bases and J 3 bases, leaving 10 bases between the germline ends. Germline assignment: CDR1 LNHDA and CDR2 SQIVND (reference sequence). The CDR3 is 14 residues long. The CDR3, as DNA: TGTGCCAGTAGTATAAGGACAGCCGAAGAGACCCAGTACTTC. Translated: CASSIRTAEETQYF. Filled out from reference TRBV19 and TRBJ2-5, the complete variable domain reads DGGITQSPKYLFRKEGQNVTLSCEQNLNHDAMYWYRQDPGQGLRLIYYSQIVNDFQKGDIAEGYSVSREKKESFPLTVTSAQKNPTAFYLCASSIRTAEETQYFGPGTRLLVL.

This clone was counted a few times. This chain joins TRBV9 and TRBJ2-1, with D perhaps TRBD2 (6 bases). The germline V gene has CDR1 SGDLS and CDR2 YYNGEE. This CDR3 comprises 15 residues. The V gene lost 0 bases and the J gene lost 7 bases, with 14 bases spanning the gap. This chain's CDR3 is CASSVGAGGGNEQFF. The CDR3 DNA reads TGTGCCAGCAGCGTAGGTGCCGGTGGGGGGAATGAGCAGTTCTTC.

CDR3 amino acids: CASAQSGETQYF. The CDR3 nucleotides are TGTGCCAGCGCACAAAGCGGGGAGACCCAGTACTTC. The chain combines TRBV5-6 with TRBJ2-5, with a weak D call TRBD2 (6 bases). Trimming took off 7 bases at V and 5 bases at J, with 12 bases between the two ends. The germline CDR1 and CDR2 sequences are SGHDT and YYEEEE. The length of the CDR3 is 12 residues. The variable domain in full, completed from reference TRBV5-6 and TRBJ2-5, reads DAGVTQSPTHLIKTRGQQVTLRCSPKSGHDTVSWYQQALGQGPQFIFQYYEEEERQRGNFPDRFSGHQFPNYSSELNVNALLLGDSALYLCASAQSGETQYFGPGTRLLVL.

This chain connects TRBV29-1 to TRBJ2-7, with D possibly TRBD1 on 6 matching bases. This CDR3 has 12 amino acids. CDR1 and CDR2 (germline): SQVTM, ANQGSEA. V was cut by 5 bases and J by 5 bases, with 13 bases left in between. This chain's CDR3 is CSVPTGFNEQYF. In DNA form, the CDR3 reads TGCAGCGTTCCAACAGGGTTCAACGAGCAGTACTTC.

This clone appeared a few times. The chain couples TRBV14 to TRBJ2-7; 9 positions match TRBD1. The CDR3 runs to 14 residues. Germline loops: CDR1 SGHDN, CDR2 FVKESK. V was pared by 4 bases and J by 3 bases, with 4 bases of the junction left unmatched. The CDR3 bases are TGTGCCAGCAGCCTAGGGACAGGGTACTACGAGCAGTACTTC. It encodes CASSLGTGYYEQYF. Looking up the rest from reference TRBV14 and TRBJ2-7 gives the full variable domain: EAGVTQFPSHSVIEKGQTVTLRCDPISGHDNLYWYRRVMGKEIKFLLHFVKESKQDESGMPNNRFLAERTGGTYSTLKVQPAELEDSGVYFCASSLGTGYYEQYFGPGTRLTVT.

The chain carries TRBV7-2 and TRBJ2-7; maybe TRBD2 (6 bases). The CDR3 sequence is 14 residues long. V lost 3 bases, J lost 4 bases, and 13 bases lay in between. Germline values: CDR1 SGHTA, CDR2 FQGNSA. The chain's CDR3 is CASSFGGGVYEQYF. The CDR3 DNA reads TGTGCCAGCAGCTTCGGGGGAGGAGTATACGAGCAGTACTTC.

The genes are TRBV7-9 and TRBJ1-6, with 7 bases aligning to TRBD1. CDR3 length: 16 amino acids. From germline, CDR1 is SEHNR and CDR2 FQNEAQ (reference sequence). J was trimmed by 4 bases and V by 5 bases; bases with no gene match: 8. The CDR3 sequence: CASSLNPTGYNSPLHF. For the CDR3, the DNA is TGTGCCAGCAGCCTAAACCCGACAGGGTATAATTCACCCCTCCACTTT. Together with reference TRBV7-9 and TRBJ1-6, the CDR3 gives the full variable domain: DTGVSQNPRHKITKRGQNVTFRCDPISEHNRLYWYRQTLGQGPEFLTYFQNEAQLEKSRLLSDRFSAERPKGSFSTLEIQRTEQGDSAMYLCASSLNPTGYNSPLHFGNGTRLTVT.

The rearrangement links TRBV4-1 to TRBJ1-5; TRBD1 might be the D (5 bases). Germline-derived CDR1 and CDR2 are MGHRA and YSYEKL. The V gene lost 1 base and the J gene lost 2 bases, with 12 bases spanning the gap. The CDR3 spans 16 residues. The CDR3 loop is CASSQASGFGNQPQHF. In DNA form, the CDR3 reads TGCGCCAGCAGCCAAGCCTCAGGGTTTGGCAATCAGCCCCAGCATTTT.

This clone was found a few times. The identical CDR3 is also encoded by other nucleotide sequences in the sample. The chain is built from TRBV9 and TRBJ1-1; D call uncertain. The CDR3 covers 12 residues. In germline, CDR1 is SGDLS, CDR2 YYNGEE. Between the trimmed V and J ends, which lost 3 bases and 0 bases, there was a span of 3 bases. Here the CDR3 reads CASSGVNTEAFF. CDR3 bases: TGTGCCAGCAGCGGGGTGAACACTGAAGCTTTCTTT.

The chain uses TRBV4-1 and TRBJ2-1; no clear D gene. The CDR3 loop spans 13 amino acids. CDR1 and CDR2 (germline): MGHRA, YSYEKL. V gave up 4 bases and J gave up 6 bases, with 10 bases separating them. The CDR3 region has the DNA TGCGCCAGCAGCCTTCTGCCAGGCAATGAGCAGTTCTTC. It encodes CASSLLPGNEQFF.

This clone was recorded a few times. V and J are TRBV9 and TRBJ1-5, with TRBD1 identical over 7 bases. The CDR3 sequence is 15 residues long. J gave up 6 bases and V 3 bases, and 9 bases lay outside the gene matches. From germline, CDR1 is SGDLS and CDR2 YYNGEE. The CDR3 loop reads CASSAGGQGPQPQHF. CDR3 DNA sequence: TGTGCCAGCAGCGCAGGGGGTCAGGGTCCTCAGCCCCAGCATTTT.

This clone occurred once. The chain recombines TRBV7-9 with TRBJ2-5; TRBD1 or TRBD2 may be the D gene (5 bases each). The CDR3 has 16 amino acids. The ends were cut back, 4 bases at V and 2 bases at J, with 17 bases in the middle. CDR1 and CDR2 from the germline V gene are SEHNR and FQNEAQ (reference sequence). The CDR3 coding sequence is TGTGCCAGCAGCTCATTCCCGACAGACTATCAAGAGACCCAGTACTTC. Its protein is CASSSFPTDYQETQYF.

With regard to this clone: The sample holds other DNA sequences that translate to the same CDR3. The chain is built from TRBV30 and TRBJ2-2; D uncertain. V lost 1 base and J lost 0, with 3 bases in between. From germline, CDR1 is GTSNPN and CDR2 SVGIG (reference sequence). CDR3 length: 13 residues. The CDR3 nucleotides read TGTGCCTGGAGTGGATCGAACACCGGGGAGCTGTTTTTT. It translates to CAWSGSNTGELFF.

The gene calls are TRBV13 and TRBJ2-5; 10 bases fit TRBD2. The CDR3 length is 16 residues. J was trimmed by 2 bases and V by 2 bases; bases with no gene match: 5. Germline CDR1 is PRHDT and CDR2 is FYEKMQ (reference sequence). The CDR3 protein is CASSLSERGGQETQYF. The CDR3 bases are TGTGCCAGCAGCTTATCCGAGCGGGGGGGACAAGAGACCCAGTACTTC.

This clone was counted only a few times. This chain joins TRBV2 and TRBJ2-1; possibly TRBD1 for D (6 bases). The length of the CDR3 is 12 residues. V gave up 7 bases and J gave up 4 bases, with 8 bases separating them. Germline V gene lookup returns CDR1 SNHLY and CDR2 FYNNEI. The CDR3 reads CASIGQYNEQFF. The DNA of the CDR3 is TGTGCCAGCATAGGACAGTACAATGAGCAGTTCTTC.

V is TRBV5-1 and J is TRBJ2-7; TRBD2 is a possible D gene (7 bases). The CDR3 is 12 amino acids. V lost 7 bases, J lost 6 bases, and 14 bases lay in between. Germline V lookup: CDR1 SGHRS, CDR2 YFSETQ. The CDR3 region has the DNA TGCGCCAGCCGGGGGGCTAGGGCCGAGCAGTACTTC. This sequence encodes CASRGARAEQYF.

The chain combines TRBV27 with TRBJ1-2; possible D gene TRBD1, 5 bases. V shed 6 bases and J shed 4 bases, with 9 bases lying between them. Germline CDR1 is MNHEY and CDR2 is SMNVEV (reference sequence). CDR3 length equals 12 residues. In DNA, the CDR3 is TGTGCCAGCAGGGGTCAGGGCTATGGCTACACCTTC. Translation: CASRGQGYGYTF.

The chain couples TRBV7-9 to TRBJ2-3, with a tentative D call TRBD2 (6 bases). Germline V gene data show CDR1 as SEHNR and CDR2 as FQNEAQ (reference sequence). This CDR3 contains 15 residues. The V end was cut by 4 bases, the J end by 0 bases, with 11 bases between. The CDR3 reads CASSYRETSTDTQYF. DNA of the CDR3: TGTGCCAGCAGCTATCGGGAGACTAGCACAGATACGCAGTATTTT.

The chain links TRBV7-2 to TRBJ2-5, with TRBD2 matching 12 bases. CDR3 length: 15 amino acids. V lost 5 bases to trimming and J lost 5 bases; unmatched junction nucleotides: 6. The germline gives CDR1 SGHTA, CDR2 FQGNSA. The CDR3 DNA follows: TGTGCCAGCAGCCTAACTAGCGGGGGGCGGGAGACCCAGTACTTC. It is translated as CASSLTSGGRETQYF. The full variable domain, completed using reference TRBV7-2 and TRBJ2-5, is GAGVSQSPSNKVTEKGKDVELRCDPISGHTALYWYRQSLGQGLEFLIYFQGNSAPDKSGLPSDRFSAERTGGSVSTLTIQRTQQEDSAVYLCASSLTSGGRETQYFGPGTRLLVL.

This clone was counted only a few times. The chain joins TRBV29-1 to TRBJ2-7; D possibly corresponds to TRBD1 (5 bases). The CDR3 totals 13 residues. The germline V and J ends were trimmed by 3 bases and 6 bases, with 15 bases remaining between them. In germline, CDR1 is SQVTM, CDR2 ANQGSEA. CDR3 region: CSVERPRTGEQYF. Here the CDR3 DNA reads TGCAGCGTTGAGAGGCCTCGAACAGGCGAGCAGTACTTC.